These 9 T cell receptor beta chains share one sample of origin, sequenced in a study of T cells in localized non-small cell lung cancer. Assay used: immunoSEQ multiplex PCR; TCRdb lists only in-frame clones, some missing. The table lists more than 1,500 clones, around 20% of them singletons, with approximately 20% in the top ten. Here the sequenced sample was lung tumor tissue, taken before any cancer treatment. The origin of the receptors is a man aged 40 to 70 with stage I lung adenocarcinoma.

The chain joins TRBV6-8 to TRBJ2-1, with 7 positions matching TRBD2. CDR1 and CDR2 (germline): MNHGY, SAAAGT. This CDR3 has 14 residues. V lost 0 bases and J lost 4; bases outside the gene matches: 0. CDR3 DNA: TGTGCCAGCAGTTACTCGCGGGAGTACAATGAGCAGTTCTTC. Amino acid sequence: CASSYSREYNEQFF.

This chain joins TRBV30 and TRBJ2-5, with 12 bases identical to TRBD2. This CDR3 spans 15 amino acids. J lost 5 bases, V lost 1 base, and 5 bases had no gene match. Germline V gene sequence: CDR1 GTSNPN, CDR2 SVGIG (reference sequence). CDR3 in amino acids: CAWSGLAGVGETQYF. DNA of the CDR3: TGTGCCTGGAGTGGACTAGCGGGAGTGGGGGAGACCCAGTACTTC.

By proportion, this clone is medium-sized (0.01 to 0.1%). The chain joins TRBV11-3 to TRBJ1-2; no clear D gene. Germline V gene sequence: CDR1 SGHNT, CDR2 YENEEA. There are 16 residues in the CDR3. V lost 0 bases and J 0 bases, leaving 11 bases between the germline ends. The CDR3 protein is CASSLEEGLSNYGYTF. DNA of the CDR3: TGTGCCAGCAGCTTAGAGGAGGGCCTCTCTAACTATGGCTACACCTTC.

This clone is categorized as medium-sized. The chain links TRBV6-8 to TRBJ2-3, with 10 bases lining up with TRBD2. Germline V gene sequence: CDR1 MNHGY, CDR2 SAAAGT. CDR3 length: 16 residues. V was pared by 0 bases and J by 4 bases, with 4 bases of the junction left unmatched. The CDR3 loop is CASSYSMSGRADTQYF. The CDR3 coding sequence is TGTGCCAGCAGTTACTCGATGAGCGGGAGGGCAGATACGCAGTATTTT.

This clone has only a few counts. An end of the junction does not agree with germline; a read error may underlie this. V and J are TRBV6-8 and TRBJ2-7; no clear D gene. The germline gives CDR1 MNHGY, CDR2 SAAAGT. CDR3 length: 16 amino acids. In nucleotides, the CDR3 is TGTGCCATCAGTTCCAGCCCTAACAGTTACTCCTACGAGCAGTACTTC. It codes for CAISSSPNSYSYEQYF.

The genes are TRBV18 and TRBJ2-6; D is undetermined. The germline gives CDR1 KGHSH, CDR2 LQKENI. The CDR3 length is 13 residues. V lost 4 bases to trimming and J lost 1 base, with 2 bases between them. CDR3 protein: CASSLSGANVLTF. CDR3 in DNA: TGTGCCAGCTCACTATCTGGGGCCAACGTCCTGACTTTC.

Within the sample, this clone is medium-sized. The chain uses TRBV2 and TRBJ2-1; TRBD1 matches 7 bases. CDR3 size: 16 residues. In germline, CDR1 is SNHLY, CDR2 FYNNEI. The junction had 15 bases not matched to a gene; V was cut back by 6 bases and J by 7 bases. The CDR3 region is CASSAERAGGWNEQFF. CDR3 coding DNA: TGTGCCAGCAGCGCAGAACGGGCAGGGGGTTGGAATGAGCAGTTCTTC.

This clone was seen many times. The V and J genes are TRBV4-1 and TRBJ2-5; D possibly corresponds to TRBD1 (6 bases). V was pared by 0 bases and J by 2 bases, with 13 bases between. The CDR3 has 16 amino acids. CDR1 MGHRA and CDR2 YSYEKL come from the germline V gene. As DNA, the CDR3 is TGCGCCAGCAGCCAAGATGGGGGCAGCCTGCAAGAGACCCAGTACTTC. It specifies CASSQDGGSLQETQYF.

The table lists this clone with a few counts. This rearrangement joins TRBV9 to TRBJ1-1; D possibly corresponds to TRBD1 (5 bases). Germline CDR1 SGDLS, CDR2 YYNGEE. The CDR3 contains 18 residues. Trimming stripped 2 bases from V and 1 base from J, with 21 bases between. The CDR3 spells CASSVSTRAGSGNTEAFF. Written as DNA, the CDR3 is TGTGCCAGCAGCGTCTCAACTAGAGCAGGGTCCGGGAACACTGAAGCTTTCTTT.